The rows below give T cell receptor beta chains drawn from one sample of a study of cytomegalovirus exposure and HLA in healthy donors. The assay was immunoSEQ multiplex PCR, and TCRdb's table has in-frame clones only and misses some. Seen here are 110,000 to 150,000 clones, about 79% observed once, and the top ten hold around 1.7%. Sequencing was carried out using PBMCs. Receptors were obtained from a woman aged 25-40 years in good health and CMV-seronegative. CDR3s include the opening cysteine and the closing phenylalanine or tryptophan. Each record gives: CDR3 protein, CDR3 DNA, D gene, J gene, clone size, V gene. The D gene is left open where the match is weak. Size is omitted from some rows. Given values are once, few, many or a class for expanded clones.

CDR3 protein: CASSTGTQEYEQFF
CDR3 DNA: TGTGCCAGTAGTACCGGGACACAGGAGTATGAGCAGTTCTTC
D gene: -
J gene: TRBJ2-1
clone size: -
V gene: TRBV19

CDR3 protein: CASSQAGGNQPQHF
CDR3 DNA: TGTGCCAGCAGTCAGGCAGGGGGCAATCAGCCCCAGCATTTT
D gene: -
J gene: TRBJ1-5
clone size: -
V gene: TRBV6-6

CDR3 protein: CASSLGVIGTEAFF
CDR3 DNA: TGCGCCAGCAGCTTAGGGGTAATCGGCACTGAAGCTTTCTTT
D gene: -
J gene: TRBJ1-1
clone size: -
V gene: TRBV5-1

CDR3 protein: CASSLGTRPGETQYF
CDR3 DNA: TGTGCCAGCAGCTTAGGGACTAGACCTGGGGAGACCCAGTACTTC
D gene: TRBD2
J gene: TRBJ2-5
clone size: -
V gene: TRBV11-2

CDR3 protein: CASSLSVGQIGETQYF
CDR3 DNA: TGTGCCAGCAGTTTATCGGTCGGACAGATTGGGGAGACCCAGTACTTC
D gene: -
J gene: TRBJ2-5
clone size: -
V gene: TRBV27

CDR3 protein: CASSPGQIPSGYTF
CDR3 DNA: TGTGCCAGCAGTCCCGGACAGATACCATCGGGCTACACCTTC
D gene: -
J gene: TRBJ1-2
clone size: -
V gene: TRBV5-4

CDR3 protein: CASSVDGEGNSPLHF
CDR3 DNA: TGTGCCAGCAGCGTAGACGGGGAGGGTAATTCACCCCTCCACTTT
D gene: -
J gene: TRBJ1-6
clone size: -
V gene: TRBV9

CDR3 protein: CASSRGFARDTEAFF
CDR3 DNA: TGCGCCAGCAGCCGTGGTTTTGCCCGGGACACTGAAGCTTTCTTT
D gene: -
J gene: TRBJ1-1
clone size: -
V gene: TRBV5-1

CDR3 protein: CASSQRTGSSYNEQFF
CDR3 DNA: TGCGCCAGCAGCCAACGGACAGGGAGCTCCTACAATGAGCAGTTCTTC
D gene: TRBD1
J gene: TRBJ2-1
clone size: medium-sized
V gene: TRBV4-3

CDR3 protein: CASSDVGNEQYF
CDR3 DNA: TGTGCCAGCAGTGATGTGGGCAACGAGCAGTACTTC
D gene: -
J gene: TRBJ2-7
clone size: -
V gene: TRBV6-1

CDR3 protein: CASSLDRGRNEQFF
CDR3 DNA: TGTGCCAGCAGCCTAGACAGGGGAAGGAATGAGCAGTTCTTC
D gene: TRBD1
J gene: TRBJ2-1
clone size: -
V gene: TRBV5-5

CDR3 protein: CARPGGQIGEKLFF
CDR3 DNA: TGTGCCAGACCAGGGGGCCAAATCGGTGAAAAACTGTTTTTT
D gene: TRBD1
J gene: TRBJ1-4
clone size: once
V gene: TRBV5-8

CDR3 protein: CASSPRWGNTEAFF
CDR3 DNA: TGTGCCAGCAGCCCCAGGTGGGGCAACACTGAAGCTTTCTTT
D gene: -
J gene: TRBJ1-1
clone size: once
V gene: TRBV5-5

CDR3 protein: CASSDINRVLPGELFF
CDR3 DNA: TGTGCCAGCAGCGACATAAACAGGGTACTTCCCGGGGAGCTGTTTTTT
D gene: -
J gene: TRBJ2-2
clone size: -
V gene: TRBV7-6

CDR3 protein: CASSPSTSGPTDTQYF
CDR3 DNA: TGCGCCAGCAGCCCCTCGACTAGCGGGCCCACAGATACGCAGTATTTT
D gene: TRBD2
J gene: TRBJ2-3
clone size: -
V gene: TRBV5-1

CDR3 protein: CASSLRGGGAYEQYF
CDR3 DNA: TGCGCCAGCAGCTTGAGAGGCGGGGGGGCCTACGAGCAGTACTTC
D gene: TRBD2
J gene: TRBJ2-7
clone size: -
V gene: TRBV5-1

CDR3 protein: CASSIPGQGSMSYTF
CDR3 DNA: TGTGCCAGCTCAATTCCGGGACAGGGGTCAATGAGCTACACCTTC
D gene: TRBD1
J gene: TRBJ1-2
clone size: -
V gene: TRBV18

CDR3 protein: CASSTGAYEQYF
CDR3 DNA: TGTGCCAGCAGTACAGGAGCCTACGAGCAGTACTTC
D gene: -
J gene: TRBJ2-7
clone size: few
V gene: TRBV6-1

CDR3 protein: CAWAGLNQETQYF
CDR3 DNA: TGTGCCTGGGCTGGACTGAATCAAGAGACCCAGTACTTC
D gene: -
J gene: TRBJ2-5
clone size: few
V gene: TRBV30

CDR3 protein: CASSFGWEQYF
CDR3 DNA: TGTGCCAGCAGCTTCGGGTGGGAGCAGTACTTC
D gene: -
J gene: TRBJ2-7
clone size: -
V gene: TRBV5-6

CDR3 protein: CVSSQESSGGGNTIYF
CDR3 DNA: TGTGTCAGCAGCCAAGAAAGCTCAGGGGGAGGAAACACCATATATTTT
D gene: TRBD1
J gene: TRBJ1-3
clone size: -
V gene: TRBV4-2

CDR3 protein: CASSLKGQLINEQFF
CDR3 DNA: TGTGCCAGCAGCTTAAAGGGACAGTTGATTAATGAGCAGTTCTTC
D gene: TRBD1
J gene: TRBJ2-1
clone size: once
V gene: TRBV7-3

CDR3 protein: CASSLGTSSYNEQFF
CDR3 DNA: TGTGCCAGCAGCCTTGGGACTAGCTCCTACAATGAGCAGTTCTTC
D gene: TRBD2
J gene: TRBJ2-1
clone size: -
V gene: TRBV7-9

CDR3 protein: CASSYASTGVNTEAFF
CDR3 DNA: TGTGCCAGCAGTTACGCCTCCACAGGGGTAAACACTGAAGCTTTCTTT
D gene: TRBD1
J gene: TRBJ1-1
clone size: -
V gene: TRBV6-5

CDR3 protein: CATSREMRSQETQYF
CDR3 DNA: TGTGCCACCAGCAGAGAAATGAGGTCCCAAGAGACCCAGTACTTC
D gene: -
J gene: TRBJ2-5
clone size: -
V gene: TRBV15

CDR3 protein: CATHFGGPAGISSQHF
CDR3 DNA: TGTGCCACCCATTTTGGAGGGCCAGCGGGTATCTCAAGCCAGCATTTT
D gene: -
J gene: TRBJ1-5
clone size: -
V gene: TRBV5-4

CDR3 protein: CASSSSNTGQIYEQYF
CDR3 DNA: TGTGCCAGCAGTTCCTCAAACACGGGACAGATCTACGAGCAGTACTTC
D gene: TRBD1
J gene: TRBJ2-7
clone size: -
V gene: TRBV28

CDR3 protein: CATLPGQGGNTEAFF
CDR3 DNA: TGTGCCACGCTACCGGGACAGGGGGGAAACACTGAAGCTTTCTTT
D gene: TRBD1
J gene: TRBJ1-1
clone size: -
V gene: TRBV2

CDR3 protein: CASSYRAGSGYTF
CDR3 DNA: TGTGCCAGCAGTTACAGGGCGGGGAGCGGCTACACCTTC
D gene: -
J gene: TRBJ1-2
clone size: -
V gene: TRBV6-5

CDR3 protein: CASSQRSDYGYTF
CDR3 DNA: TGTGCCAGCAGCCAACGCTCGGACTATGGCTACACCTTC
D gene: -
J gene: TRBJ1-2
clone size: few
V gene: TRBV14

CDR3 protein: CASSVAGGYNNEQFF
CDR3 DNA: TGTGCCAGCAGCGTAGCAGGGGGCTATAACAATGAGCAGTTCTTC
D gene: TRBD1
J gene: TRBJ2-1
clone size: -
V gene: TRBV9

CDR3 protein: CASTPRGALDTGELFF
CDR3 DNA: TGCGCCAGCACCCCCCGGGGAGCATTGGACACCGGGGAGCTGTTTTTT
D gene: -
J gene: TRBJ2-2
clone size: -
V gene: TRBV5-1

CDR3 protein: CASRGGGLSSGNTIYF
CDR3 DNA: TGTGCCAGTCGGGGGGGAGGACTGAGCTCTGGAAACACCATATATTTT
D gene: -
J gene: TRBJ1-3
clone size: -
V gene: TRBV7-8

CDR3 protein: CASSLTGGADTQYF
CDR3 DNA: TGTGCCAGCAGCTTAACGGGGGGGGCAGATACGCAGTATTTT
D gene: TRBD2
J gene: TRBJ2-3
clone size: -
V gene: TRBV7-3

CDR3 protein: CATSREWGAGEQFF
CDR3 DNA: TGTGCCACCAGCAGAGAGTGGGGCGCAGGGGAGCAGTTCTTC
D gene: -
J gene: TRBJ2-1
clone size: -
V gene: TRBV15